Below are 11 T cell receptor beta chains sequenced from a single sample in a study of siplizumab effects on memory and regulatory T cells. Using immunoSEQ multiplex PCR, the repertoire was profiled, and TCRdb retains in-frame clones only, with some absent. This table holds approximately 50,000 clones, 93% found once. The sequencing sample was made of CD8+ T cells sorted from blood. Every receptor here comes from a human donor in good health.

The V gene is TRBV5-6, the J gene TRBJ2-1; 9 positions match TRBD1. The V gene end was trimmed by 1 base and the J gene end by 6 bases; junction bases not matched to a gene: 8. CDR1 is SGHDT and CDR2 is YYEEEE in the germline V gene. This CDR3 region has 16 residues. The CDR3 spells CASSLTWGQGLNEQFF. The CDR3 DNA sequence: TGTGCCAGCAGCTTGACTTGGGGACAGGGTCTCAATGAGCAGTTCTTC.

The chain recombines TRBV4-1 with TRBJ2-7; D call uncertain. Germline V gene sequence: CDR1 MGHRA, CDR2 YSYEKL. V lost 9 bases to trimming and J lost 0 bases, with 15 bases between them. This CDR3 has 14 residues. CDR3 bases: TGCGCCAGTTCCGGACCTTCGAGCTCCTACGAGCAGTACTTC. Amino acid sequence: CASSGPSSSYEQYF.

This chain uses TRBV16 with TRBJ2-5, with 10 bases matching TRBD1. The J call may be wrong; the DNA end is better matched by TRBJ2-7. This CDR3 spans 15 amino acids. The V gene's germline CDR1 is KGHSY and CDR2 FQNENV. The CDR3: CASSPRDRGFGEQYF. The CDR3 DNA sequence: TGTGCCAGCAGCCCCCGGGACAGGGGTTTTGGCGAGCAGTACTTC.

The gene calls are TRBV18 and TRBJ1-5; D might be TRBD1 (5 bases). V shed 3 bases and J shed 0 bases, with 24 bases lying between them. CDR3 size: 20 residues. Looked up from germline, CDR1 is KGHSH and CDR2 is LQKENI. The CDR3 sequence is CASSPYRTLIVSFSNQPQHF. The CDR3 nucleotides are TGTGCCAGCTCACCTTACAGGACCCTAATAGTGAGTTTTAGCAATCAGCCCCAGCATTTT.

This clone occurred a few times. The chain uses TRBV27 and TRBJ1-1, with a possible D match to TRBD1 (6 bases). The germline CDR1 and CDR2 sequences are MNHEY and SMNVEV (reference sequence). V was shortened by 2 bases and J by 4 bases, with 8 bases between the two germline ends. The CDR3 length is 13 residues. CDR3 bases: TGTGCCAGCAGTTTACAGGGGTCCACTGAAGCTTTCTTT. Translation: CASSLQGSTEAFF.

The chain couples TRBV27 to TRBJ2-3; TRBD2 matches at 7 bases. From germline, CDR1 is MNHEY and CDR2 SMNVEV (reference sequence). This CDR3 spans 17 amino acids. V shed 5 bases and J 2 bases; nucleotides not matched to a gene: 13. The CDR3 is CASSLTPQGLYTDTQYF. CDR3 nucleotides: TGTGCCAGCAGTCTTACGCCCCAGGGACTATACACAGATACGCAGTATTTT.

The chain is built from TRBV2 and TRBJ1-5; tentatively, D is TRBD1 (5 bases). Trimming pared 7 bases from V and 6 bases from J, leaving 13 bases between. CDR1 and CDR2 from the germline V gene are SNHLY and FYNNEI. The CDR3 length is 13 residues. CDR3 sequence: CASTPGYSQPQHF. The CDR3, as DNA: TGTGCCAGCACCCCAGGGTACAGTCAGCCCCAGCATTTT.

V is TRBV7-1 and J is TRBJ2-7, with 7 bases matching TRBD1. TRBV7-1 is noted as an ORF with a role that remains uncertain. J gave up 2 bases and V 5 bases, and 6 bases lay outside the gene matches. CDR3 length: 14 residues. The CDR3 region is CASSPRGRAYEQYF. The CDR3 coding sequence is TGTGCCAGCAGCCCGAGGGGGCGGGCCTACGAGCAGTACTTC.

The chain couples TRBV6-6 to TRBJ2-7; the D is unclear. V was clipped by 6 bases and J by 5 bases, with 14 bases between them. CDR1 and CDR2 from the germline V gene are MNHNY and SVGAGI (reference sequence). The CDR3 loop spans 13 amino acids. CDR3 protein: CASSWTAKDEQYF. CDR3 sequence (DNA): TGTGCCAGCAGCTGGACGGCAAAGGACGAGCAGTACTTC.

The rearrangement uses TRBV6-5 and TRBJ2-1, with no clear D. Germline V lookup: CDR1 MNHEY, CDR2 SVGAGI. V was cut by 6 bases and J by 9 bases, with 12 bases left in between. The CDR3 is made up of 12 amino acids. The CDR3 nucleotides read TGTGCCAGCAGGGCACAGACGTTTGAGCAGTTCTTC. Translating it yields CASRAQTFEQFF.

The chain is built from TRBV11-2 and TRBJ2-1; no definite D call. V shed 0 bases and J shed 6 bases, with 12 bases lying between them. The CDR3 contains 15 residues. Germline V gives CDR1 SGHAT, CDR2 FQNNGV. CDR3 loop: CASSLDRGGFNEQFF. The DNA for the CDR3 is TGTGCCAGCAGCTTAGATCGTGGTGGTTTCAATGAGCAGTTCTTC.